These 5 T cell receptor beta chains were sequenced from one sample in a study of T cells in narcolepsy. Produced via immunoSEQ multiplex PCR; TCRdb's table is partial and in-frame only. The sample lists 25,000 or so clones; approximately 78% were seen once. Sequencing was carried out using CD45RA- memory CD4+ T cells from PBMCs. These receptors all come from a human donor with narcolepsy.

CDR3 nucleotide sequence: TGTGCCAGCAGCCCGCGAGCGGGTGGAGGGGATACGCAGTATTTT. This sequence encodes CASSPRAGGGDTQYF. V gene TRBV7-8 combines with J gene TRBJ2-3; perhaps TRBD2 as D (6 bases). This CDR3 has 15 amino acids. In germline, CDR1 is SGHVS, CDR2 FQNEAQ. V lost 5 bases, J lost 6 bases, and 18 bases lay in between.

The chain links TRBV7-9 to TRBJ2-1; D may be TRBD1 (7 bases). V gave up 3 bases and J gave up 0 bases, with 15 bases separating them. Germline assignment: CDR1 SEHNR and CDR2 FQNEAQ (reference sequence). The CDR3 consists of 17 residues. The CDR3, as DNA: TGTGCCAGCAGCTTTGGGCGGGGACAGAGCTCCTACAATGAGCAGTTCTTC. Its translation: CASSFGRGQSSYNEQFF.

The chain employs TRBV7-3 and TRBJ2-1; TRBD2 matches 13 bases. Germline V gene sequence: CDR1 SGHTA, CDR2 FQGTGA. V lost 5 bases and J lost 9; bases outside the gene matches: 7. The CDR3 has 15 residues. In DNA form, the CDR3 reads TGTGCCAGCAGCCCCGGACTAGCGGGGGATCCTGAGCAGTTCTTC. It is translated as CASSPGLAGDPEQFF.

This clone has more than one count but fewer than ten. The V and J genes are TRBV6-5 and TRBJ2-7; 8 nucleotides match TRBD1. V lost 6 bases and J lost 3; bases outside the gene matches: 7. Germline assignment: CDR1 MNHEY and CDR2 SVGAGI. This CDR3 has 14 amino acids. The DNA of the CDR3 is TGTGCCAGCAGGCTCGGTACAGGGGGCTACGAGCAGTACTTC. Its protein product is CASRLGTGGYEQYF.

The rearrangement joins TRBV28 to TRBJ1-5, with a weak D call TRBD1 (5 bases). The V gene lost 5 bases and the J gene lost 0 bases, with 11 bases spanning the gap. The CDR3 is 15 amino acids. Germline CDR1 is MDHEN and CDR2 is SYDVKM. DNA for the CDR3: TGTGCCAGCAGTCCCGACAGCTATAGCAATCAGCCCCAGCATTTT. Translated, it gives CASSPDSYSNQPQHF.